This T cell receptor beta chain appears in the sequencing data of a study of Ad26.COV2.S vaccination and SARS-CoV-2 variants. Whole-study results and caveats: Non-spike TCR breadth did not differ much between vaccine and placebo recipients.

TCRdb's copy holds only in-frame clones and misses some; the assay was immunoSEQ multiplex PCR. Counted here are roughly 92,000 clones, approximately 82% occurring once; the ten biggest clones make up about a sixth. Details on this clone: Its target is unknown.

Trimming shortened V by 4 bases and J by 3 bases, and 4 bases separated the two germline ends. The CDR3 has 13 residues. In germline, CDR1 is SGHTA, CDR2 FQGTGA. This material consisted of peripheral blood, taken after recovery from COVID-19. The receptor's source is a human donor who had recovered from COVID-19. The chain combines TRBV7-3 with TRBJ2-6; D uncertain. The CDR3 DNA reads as TGTGCCAGCAGCTGGCGTGGGGCCAACGTCCTGACTTTC. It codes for CASSWRGANVLTF.